The rows below give T cell receptor beta chains drawn from one sample of a study of blood T cell repertoires in COVID-19. Here immunoSEQ multiplex PCR was the method, and the copy in TCRdb shows in-frame clones only, minus some. The sample has 490,000 or so clones; around 87% are singletons. The sequenced material came from PBMCs or T cells enriched from blood (not recorded which). These receptors were taken from a woman between 35 and 50 years old who had recovered from COVID-19. Both conserved end residues are part of each CDR3. D genes are given only for firm matches. Clone size is not always given. Where it is, it says once, few, many or a class for expanded clones.

NA NA TRBJ2-7 TRBV24-1 TGTGCCACCAGTGTCCCAGGGTTGGACGAGCAGTACTTC CATSVPGLDEQYF
TRBD2 NA TRBJ2-1 TRBV7-8 TGTGCCAGCAGCTATCTGACCGGGACTAGCGGGAGTGGGAGTGAGCAGTTCTTC CASSYLTGTSGSGSEQFF
NA NA TRBJ1-1 TRBV24-1 TGTGCCACCAGTGAGGGGAGCTGGAACACTGAAGCTTTCTTT CATSEGSWNTEAFF
TRBD2 NA TRBJ2-1 TRBV7-9 TGTGCCAGCAGCTTAGCCCCCGTAGCGGGAAGCTCCTACAATGAGCAGTTCTTC CASSLAPVAGSSYNEQFF
NA NA TRBJ1-1 TRBV2 TGTGCCAGCAGTCAACGGTACACTGAAGCTTTCTTT CASSQRYTEAFF
TRBD2 NA TRBJ2-3 TRBV5-1 TGCGCCAGCAGCCGGTGGGGAGGGAGCACGCAGTATTTT CASSRWGGSTQYF
NA NA TRBJ1-1 TRBV30 TGTGCCTGGAGTTTAATATCCCAGGGAGAAGCTTTCTTT CAWSLISQGEAFF
NA NA TRBJ1-3 TRBV5-6 TGTGCCAGCAGCACCGCGGGGACTGGAAACACCATATATTTT CASSTAGTGNTIYF
NA NA TRBJ1-1 TRBV5-4 TGTGCCAGCAGCCCTCCAGGACATCTCAACACTGAAGCTTTCTTT CASSPPGHLNTEAFF
NA NA TRBJ2-7 TRBV15 TGTGCCACCAGCAGGCCCCCGGGCTACGAGCAGTACTTC CATSRPPGYEQYF
TRBD1 NA TRBJ1-5 TRBV19 TGTGCCAGTAGATGGAGTCAGGGGGGTCCCCAGCATTTT CASRWSQGGPQHF
TRBD1 NA TRBJ1-4 TRBV19 TGTGCCAGTGGGACAGGGGCTATCAATGAAAAACTGTTTTTT CASGTGAINEKLFF
NA NA TRBJ2-6 TRBV10-3 TGTGCCATCAGTGACAGCTCTGGGGCCAACGTCCTGACTTTC CAISDSSGANVLTF
NA NA TRBJ1-2 TRBV2 TGTGCCAGCAGCCCCCCAGGGAACTATGGCTACACCTTC CASSPPGNYGYTF
NA NA TRBJ1-3 TRBV7-2 TGTGCCAGCAGCTTAGTGTGGCAGGGAAACACCATATATTTT CASSLVWQGNTIYF
TRBD2 NA TRBJ2-7 TRBV10-1 TGCGCCAGCAGTGGGCCCAGCCGGGAGGGGTACGAGCAGTACTTC CASSGPSREGYEQYF
TRBD2 NA TRBJ2-6 TRBV3-1/TRBV3-2 TGTGCCAGCAGCCAAAAAACGGAAACTAGCGGGAGGTCGCTCTCTGGGGCCAACGTCCTGACTTTC CASSQKTETSGRSLSGANVLTF
TRBD1 NA TRBJ1-5 TRBV19 TGTGCCAGTAGTAAAAAATCCGGGACAGGGACTCGCAATAGCAATCAGCCCCAGCATTTT CASSKKSGTGTRNSNQPQHF
TRBD1 NA TRBJ2-3 TRBV3-1/TRBV3-2 TGTGCCAGCAGCCCCTGGACAGGGGTGGCTGATACGCAGTATTTT CASSPWTGVADTQYF
TRBD1 NA TRBJ1-2 TRBV2 TGTGCCAGCAGCGTTACGGGGACAGGGGCTGGCTACACCTTC CASSVTGTGAGYTF
TRBD1 NA TRBJ1-2 TRBV24-1 TGTGCCACCAGTGATTTCTCGGGGACAGGGGGATGGTATGGCTACACCTTC CATSDFSGTGGWYGYTF
TRBD1 NA TRBJ2-1 TRBV5-1 TGCGCCAGCCTCTCCGGGACAGGGTACGATGAGCAGTTCTTC CASLSGTGYDEQFF
NA NA TRBJ2-5 TRBV7-2 TGTGCCAGCAGCCGAGGCGACCAAGAGACCCAGTACTTC CASSRGDQETQYF
TRBD2 once TRBJ2-7 TRBV4-2 TGTGCCAGCAGCCAAAGCTCTAGCGGGAGCAACGAGCAGTACTTC CASSQSSSGSNEQYF
NA NA TRBJ1-3 TRBV29-1 TGCAGCGTTCGTCGGGGAACGAGCTCTGGAAACACCATATATTTT CSVRRGTSSGNTIYF
TRBD1 NA TRBJ2-7 TRBV5-4 TGTGCCAGCAGAGCCGGGACAGGGGTGGTCGAGCAGTACTTC CASRAGTGVVEQYF
TRBD1 once TRBJ1-5 TRBV6-2/TRBV6-3 TGTGCCAGCAGTAAAGAACGACAGGGGGCAAGCAATCAGCCCCAGCATTTT CASSKERQGASNQPQHF
NA once TRBJ2-6 TRBV7-2 TGTGCCAGCAGCTTAGGGGCGCGACCGATTAGCTCTGGGGCCAACGTCCTGACTTTC CASSLGARPISSGANVLTF
NA NA TRBJ2-5 TRBV5-1 TGCGCCAGCAGTCAGGGGCGGGAGGAGACCCAGTACTTC CASSQGREETQYF
TRBD1 NA TRBJ1-1 TRBV5-5 TGTGCCAGCAGCTTGGTGGGACAGGGGGACAAAGCTTTCTTT CASSLVGQGDKAFF
NA NA TRBJ1-5 TRBV24-1 TGTGCCACCAGTGAAGGGGGGGGTCCCGGCAATCAGCCCCAGCATTTT CATSEGGGPGNQPQHF
NA NA TRBJ1-2 TRBV19 TGTGCCAGTAGTCTTCGGTTGTATGGCTACACCTTC CASSLRLYGYTF
NA NA TRBJ1-5 TRBV7-9 TGTGCCAGCAGCTTAGGAGGGTTTGATCAGCCCCAGCATTTT CASSLGGFDQPQHF
NA NA TRBJ2-2 TRBV18 TGTGCCAGCCTCCTTACAAACACCGGGGAGCTGTTTTTT CASLLTNTGELFF
TRBD2 NA TRBJ2-7 TRBV2 TGTGCCAGCAGGGGGACTAGCGGGCGCTACGAGCAGTACTTC CASRGTSGRYEQYF
NA NA TRBJ1-2 TRBV6-5 TGTGCCAGCAGTTCCACCGCTAAAAACTATGGCTACACCTTC CASSSTAKNYGYTF
NA NA TRBJ1-5 TRBV7-9 TGTGCCAGCAGCTTAGGTATAAAGGGAGTGAATAGCAATCAGCCCCAGCATTTT CASSLGIKGVNSNQPQHF
NA NA TRBJ2-5 TRBV5-1 TGCGCCAGCAGCTTTAATCCGGGAGAGACCCAGTACTTC CASSFNPGETQYF
TRBD1 NA TRBJ2-7 TRBV29-1 TGCAGCGTTGCGGACAGGGGCTACGAGCAGTACTTC CSVADRGYEQYF
NA NA TRBJ2-7 TRBV5-6 TGTGCCAGCAGCCAACCCGGGAAAAGCTCCTACGAGCAGTACTTC CASSQPGKSSYEQYF
NA NA TRBJ2-7 TRBV30 TGTGCCTGGAGACCGTACGCGGGTGGCTACGAGCAGTACTTC CAWRPYAGGYEQYF
NA NA TRBJ1-5 TRBV12-3/TRBV12-4 TGTGCCAGCAATGGGGAGGGTTGGCAGCCCCAGCATTTT CASNGEGWQPQHF
TRBD1 NA TRBJ1-3 TRBV4-3 TGCGCCAGCAGCCAAGCGTACAGGGGCGCATTAAACACCATATATTTT CASSQAYRGALNTIYF
TRBD2 NA TRBJ2-1 TRBV7-6 TGTGCCAGCAGTTTGGGACAACTAGCGGTTAGCTCCTACAATGAGCAGTTCTTC CASSLGQLAVSSYNEQFF
TRBD1 few TRBJ1-5 TRBV5-8 TGTGCCAGCAGCCGGACAGGTCTGGGCAATCAGCCCCAGCATTTT CASSRTGLGNQPQHF
NA NA TRBJ2-6 TRBV6-4 TGTGCCAGCAGTGACAACCGGGAGTTTGGGGGGGCCAACGTCCTGACTTTC CASSDNREFGGANVLTF
TRBD2 NA TRBJ2-5 TRBV27 TGTGCCAGCAGTTTTGGGACTAGCGGGATAAAGACCCAGTACTTC CASSFGTSGIKTQYF
TRBD2 NA TRBJ2-1 TRBV11-3 TGTGCCAGCAGCTTTGCGGGAGGGAGCTCCTACAATGAGCAGTTCTTC CASSFAGGSSYNEQFF
NA few TRBJ1-2 TRBV27 TGTGCCAGCAGTTTTGGGGGGGGGCCATCCTATGGCTACACCTTC CASSFGGGPSYGYTF
NA NA TRBJ1-1 TRBV29-1 TGCAGCGTTGATTCGGGAGGGAACACTGAAGCTTTCTTT CSVDSGGNTEAFF
NA NA TRBJ2-1 TRBV2 TGTGCCAGCAACCGTTTGCAGGGGTCCTACAATGAGCAGTTCTTC CASNRLQGSYNEQFF